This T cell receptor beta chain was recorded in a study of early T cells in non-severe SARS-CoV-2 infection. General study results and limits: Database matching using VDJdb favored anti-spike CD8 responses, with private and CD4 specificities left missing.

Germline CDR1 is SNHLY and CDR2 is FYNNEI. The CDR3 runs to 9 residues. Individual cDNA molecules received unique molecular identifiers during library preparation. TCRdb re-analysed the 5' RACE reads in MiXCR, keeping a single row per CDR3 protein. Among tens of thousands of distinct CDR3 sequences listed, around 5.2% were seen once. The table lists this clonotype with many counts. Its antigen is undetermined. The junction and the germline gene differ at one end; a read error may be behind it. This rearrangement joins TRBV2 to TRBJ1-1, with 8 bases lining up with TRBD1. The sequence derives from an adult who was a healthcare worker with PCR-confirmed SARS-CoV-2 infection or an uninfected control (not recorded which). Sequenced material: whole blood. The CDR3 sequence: CASRGQEDF. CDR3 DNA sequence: TGTGCCAGCAGGGGACAGGAAGACTTT.